Listed below are T cell receptor beta chains from one sample, sequenced in a study of blood T cell repertoires in COVID-19. Profiling relied on immunoSEQ multiplex PCR, and the TCRdb table lists in-frame clones only, not all of them. The repertoire has 250,000 to 300,000 clones, 87% of them found once; the top ten carry around 1.5%. The sequencing sample was made of peripheral blood. The receptors here all came from a woman in her forties who had recovered from COVID-19. Both conserved end residues are part of each CDR3. The D gene is left open where the match is weak. Rows may omit the clone size; those that give it use once, few, many or a size class.

V gene	clone size	J gene	D gene	CDR3 protein	CDR3 DNA
TRBV29-1	-	TRBJ1-1	-	CSERRHNTEAFF	TGCAGCGAACGCCGACATAACACTGAAGCTTTCTTT
TRBV5-4	once	TRBJ1-2	TRBD1	CASSDRVDYGYTF	TGTGCCAGCAGCGACAGGGTAGACTATGGCTACACCTTC
TRBV5-4	-	TRBJ1-2	-	CASSIQPSANYGYTF	TGTGCCAGCAGCATACAGCCTTCAGCTAACTATGGCTACACCTTC
TRBV7-6	-	TRBJ2-7	TRBD1	CASSGAGGAASYEQYF	TGTGCCAGCAGCGGAGCAGGGGGCGCAGCCTCCTACGAGCAGTACTTC
TRBV6-6	-	TRBJ2-2	TRBD1	CASNWDRAAGELFF	TGTGCCAGCAATTGGGACAGGGCGGCCGGGGAGCTGTTTTTT
TRBV2	-	TRBJ2-6	-	CASSAGGGLKSGANVLTF	TGTGCCAGCAGTGCGGGGGGCGGCCTCAAATCTGGGGCCAACGTCCTGACTTTC
TRBV7-9	-	TRBJ2-2	-	CASSPRTGELFF	TGTGCCAGCAGCCCCCGGACCGGGGAGCTGTTTTTT
TRBV7-2	-	TRBJ2-3	-	CASSLPGPDTQYF	TGTGCCAGCAGCTTACCAGGTCCCGATACGCAGTATTTT
TRBV19	-	TRBJ2-6	-	CASSMRRGLSGANVLTF	TGTGCCAGTAGTATGCGGAGGGGACTTTCTGGGGCCAACGTCCTGACTTTC
TRBV18	-	TRBJ2-7	-	CASSPQTVAYEQYF	TGTGCCAGCTCACCACAGACAGTAGCCTACGAGCAGTACTTC
TRBV6-2/TRBV6-3	-	TRBJ1-5	-	CASSYSTGAHQPQHF	TGTGCCAGCAGTTACTCGACAGGAGCCCATCAGCCCCAGCATTTT
TRBV6-2/TRBV6-3	-	TRBJ2-2	TRBD1	CASSYPMTGSTGELFF	TGTGCCAGCAGTTACCCCATGACAGGGAGCACCGGGGAGCTGTTTTTT
TRBV7-9	few	TRBJ2-3	-	CASSPSGHRTDTQYF	TGTGCCAGCAGCCCCTCGGGACACCGCACAGATACGCAGTATTTT
TRBV11-3	-	TRBJ2-7	TRBD1	CASSLERTGGTYEQYF	TGTGCCAGCAGCTTAGAACGGACAGGGGGCACCTACGAGCAGTACTTC
TRBV29-1	once	TRBJ2-1	TRBD1	CSVGTGSSSYNEQFF	TGCAGCGTAGGGACAGGGTCAAGCTCCTACAATGAGCAGTTCTTC
TRBV29-1	-	TRBJ2-5	-	CSVEASREETQYF	TGCAGCGTTGAAGCAAGCAGGGAAGAGACCCAGTACTTC
TRBV10-3	-	TRBJ2-7	TRBD1	CAISEPGTGAYEQYF	TGTGCCATCAGTGAGCCCGGGACAGGGGCCTACGAGCAGTACTTC
TRBV11-2	-	TRBJ2-5	TRBD1	CASSPDRGERETQYF	TGTGCCAGCAGCCCAGACAGGGGAGAGAGAGAGACCCAGTACTTC
TRBV5-4	-	TRBJ2-1	-	CASSSGRQQVMQFF	TGTGCCAGCAGCTCGGGCCGACAGCAGGTTATGCAGTTCTTC
TRBV4-1	-	TRBJ1-1	-	CASSQQQRNTEAFF	TGCGCCAGCAGCCAACAACAGAGGAACACTGAAGCTTTCTTT
TRBV5-6	-	TRBJ1-1	-	CASFLLGLATEAFF	TGTGCCAGCTTTCTTTTGGGCCTCGCCACTGAAGCTTTCTTT
TRBV3-1/TRBV3-2	-	TRBJ2-2	TRBD2	CASSQDRGLAETNTGELFF	TGTGCCAGCAGCCAAGACCGCGGACTAGCGGAGACGAACACCGGGGAGCTGTTTTTT
TRBV19	-	TRBJ1-1	TRBD1	CASSPADRLNTEAFF	TGTGCCAGTAGTCCCGCGGACAGGCTGAACACTGAAGCTTTCTTT
TRBV5-6	-	TRBJ2-7	TRBD1	CASQLTGDAYEQYF	TGTGCCAGCCAACTCACAGGGGATGCCTACGAGCAGTACTTC
TRBV15	-	TRBJ2-3	-	CATSRAGRRDTQYF	TGTGCCACCAGCAGGGCGGGCAGGCGGGACACGCAGTATTTT
TRBV27	-	TRBJ2-3	TRBD1	CASNLGQGDTDTQYF	TGTGCCAGCAACCTCGGACAGGGGGACACAGATACGCAGTATTTT
TRBV11-2	-	TRBJ2-5	-	CASSLVYRVSPQETQYF	TGTGCCAGCAGCTTAGTATATCGGGTGTCCCCCCAAGAGACCCAGTACTTC
TRBV4-3	-	TRBJ2-3	TRBD2	CASSQSTVFVGLEIADTQYF	TGCGCCAGCAGCCAATCCACTGTGTTTGTCGGACTAGAGATAGCAGATACGCAGTATTTT
TRBV27	-	TRBJ1-2	-	CASTTFGATPNYGYTF	TGTGCCAGCACCACCTTTGGGGCCACTCCTAACTATGGCTACACCTTC
TRBV5-5	-	TRBJ2-1	TRBD2	CASSLGLAGDYNEQFF	TGTGCCAGCAGCTTGGGACTAGCGGGGGATTACAATGAGCAGTTCTTC
TRBV10-3	-	TRBJ1-3	TRBD1	CAISGQGWGNTIYF	TGTGCCATCAGTGGACAGGGATGGGGAAACACCATATATTTT
TRBV7-2	-	TRBJ1-4	-	CASSLDPVGATNEKLFF	TGTGCCAGCAGCTTAGACCCCGTAGGAGCAACTAATGAAAAACTGTTTTTT
TRBV29-1	-	TRBJ2-1	TRBD1	CSVGEGQGLSNEQFF	TGCAGCGTTGGGGAAGGACAGGGGTTGAGCAATGAGCAGTTCTTC
TRBV7-8	few	TRBJ1-2	TRBD1	CASSEQGSLGYGYTF	TGTGCCAGCAGCGAACAGGGGAGCCTGGGCTATGGCTACACCTTC
TRBV6-5	-	TRBJ1-1	-	CASSRDGVNTEAFF	TGTGCCAGCAGTCGAGACGGGGTGAACACTGAAGCTTTCTTT
TRBV27	-	TRBJ1-4	TRBD1	CASSIRTGGHILF	TGTGCCAGCAGTATCAGGACAGGGGGCCACATTTTGTTT
TRBV7-3	once	TRBJ2-5	-	CASSSSSGETQYF	TGTGCCAGCAGCTCCTCTTCGGGGGAGACCCAGTACTTC
TRBV27	once	TRBJ1-4	TRBD1	CASSLSAYLTTGPLYEKLFF	TGTGCCAGCAGTTTATCGGCATACCTGACGACAGGGCCTTTATATGAAAAACTGTTTTTT
TRBV10-3	-	TRBJ2-7	-	CAISEANNEQYF	TGTGCCATCAGTGAGGCAAACAACGAGCAGTACTTC
TRBV5-1	-	TRBJ2-1	TRBD1	CASSRGQGYNEQFF	TGCGCCAGCAGCCGAGGACAGGGGTACAATGAGCAGTTCTTC
TRBV30	-	TRBJ1-2	TRBD1	CAWSGPGQGRGYTF	TGTGCCTGGAGCGGGCCCGGACAGGGGAGAGGCTACACCTTC
TRBV7-3	-	TRBJ2-2	-	CASSFGGFTGELFF	TGTGCCAGCAGCTTCGGGGGTTTCACCGGGGAGCTGTTTTTT
TRBV6-2/TRBV6-3	-	TRBJ2-7	-	CASSPASYEQYF	TGTGCCAGCAGCCCAGCCTCCTACGAGCAGTACTTC